Included here is one T cell receptor (beta chain) sequence, with context. Its specificity is not known. The V gene end was trimmed by 7 bases and the J gene end by 1 base; junction bases not matched to a gene: 6. The CDR3 contains 13 residues. CDR1 and CDR2 from the germline V gene are GTSNPN and SVGIG (reference sequence). This record belongs to a study of beta chain features in type 1 diabetes. Overall study: Across every sample, around 98 million sorted cells were examined in total. The study's findings and limits: Within each of all four CD4+ subsets, Type 1 diabetes patients had TCRB CDR3s that were moderately but significantly shorter. At VDJ recombination sites, type 1 diabetes patients had fewer insertions and more deleted nucleotides.

Reverse transcribing all isolated RNA meant expressed TCRB transcripts were sequenced. The method was immunoSEQ multiplex PCR; TCRdb's version includes in-frame clones alone and lacks a portion of them. This table holds a few hundred thousand clones, about 15% found once. The V call is TRBV30, the J call TRBJ1-1; 7 nucleotides match TRBD1. Sequenced material: naive CD4+ T cells from blood. This TCR derives from a man under 40 with type 1 diabetes. The CDR3 reads CASRQGWNTEAFF. CDR3 bases: TGTGCCTCCAGACAGGGCTGGAACACTGAAGCTTTCTTT.